This T cell receptor beta chain was obtained from a study of T cells in Graves' hyperthyroidism and ophthalmopathy. Study in general: At initial diagnosis, before any treatment had begun, peripheral blood was obtained.

Regarding the study as a whole: Model predictions of ophthalmopathy came a median roughly 6.4 months before onset. Researchers found most expanded thyroid clonotypes above 0.001 in blood as well. Ophthalmopathy stood apart from stable hyperthyroidism in a 13 V-J model.

The CDR3 totals 13 residues. V dropped 2 bases and J dropped 8; count of bases not matched to a gene: 4. Germline CDR1 is SGDLS and CDR2 is YYNGEE. This clonotype was counted ten times or more. Its matching antigen is unknown. Researchers took RNA transcripts and amplified the TCR beta CDR3 regions from them. HTBI primers were used for first-round RT-PCR of the TCR CDR3. MiXCR, applied by TCRdb to the multiplex PCR reads, yields one record per CDR3 protein. Of hundreds of thousands of distinct CDR3 sequences listed, more than 13% are singletons. The sample comprised blood. V and J are TRBV9 and TRBJ1-1; 9 nucleotides agree with TRBD1. This TCR came from a man in his fifties with Graves' ophthalmopathy. The CDR3 is CASSVDGTGEAFF. CDR3 coding DNA: TGTGCCAGCAGCGTCGACGGGACAGGGGAAGCTTTCTTT.